This is a list of T cell receptor beta chains from one sample in a study of response to subunit inactivated influenza vaccine. TCRdb called the RT-PCR reads again in MiXCR, with one record for every CDR3 protein. The table records more than 700,000 distinct CDR3 sequences, over 20% of them present only once. The sample consisted of PBMCs from blood, taken about 5 days after vaccination. Receptors were obtained from a man in his fifties or sixties who received an inactivated influenza vaccine. Both conserved end residues are part of each CDR3. The order of the fields is clone size, J gene, V gene, D gene, CDR3 protein, CDR3 DNA. The D gene is left open where the match is weak. Size is omitted from some rows. Given values are once, few, many or a class for expanded clones.

size: NA
J: TRBJ2-5
V: TRBV5-4
D: NA
CDR3: CASSGRDSETQYF
DNA: TGTGCCAGCAGCGGCCGGGACTCCGAGACCCAGTACTTC

size: NA
J: TRBJ1-2
V: TRBV5-1
D: NA
CDR3: CASSFSLDSGYGYTF
DNA: TGCGCCAGCAGCTTTTCTCTGGACAGCGGCTATGGCTACACCTTC

size: NA
J: TRBJ2-7
V: TRBV6-1
D: TRBD2
CDR3: CASSAGPGGYEQYF
DNA: TGTGCCAGCAGTGCAGGCCCCGGGGGGTACGAGCAGTACTTC

size: few
J: TRBJ2-1
V: TRBV12-3/TRBV12-4
D: NA
CDR3: CASSLGQWSDEQFF
DNA: TGTGCCAGCAGTTTAGGCCAGTGGAGCGATGAGCAGTTCTTC

size: few
J: TRBJ2-1
V: TRBV5-1
D: TRBD1
CDR3: CASSSGQGVYEQFF
DNA: TGCGCCAGCAGCTCGGGACAGGGGGTGTACGAGCAGTTCTTC

size: NA
J: TRBJ2-5
V: TRBV4-2
D: NA
CDR3: CASSQDRLGANGETQYF
DNA: TGTGCCAGCAGCCAAGATCGGCTGGGGGCGAACGGAGAGACCCAGTACTTC

size: few
J: TRBJ2-1
V: TRBV20-1
D: NA
CDR3: CSARGVAVSYNEQFF
DNA: TGCAGTGCTAGAGGCGTAGCGGTCTCCTACAATGAGCAGTTCTTC

size: NA
J: TRBJ2-3
V: TRBV20-1
D: NA
CDR3: CSARVATDTQYF
DNA: TGCAGTGCTAGAGTTGCGACAGATACGCAGTATTTT

size: NA
J: TRBJ2-1
V: TRBV4-3
D: NA
CDR3: CASSQENEASRAYNEQFF
DNA: TGCGCCAGCAGCCAAGAGAATGAAGCTAGCAGGGCCTACAATGAGCAGTTCTTC

size: NA
J: TRBJ1-2
V: TRBV7-8
D: NA
CDR3: CASSPRPKSYGYTF
DNA: TGTGCCAGCAGCCCTCGTCCCAAATCGTATGGCTACACCTTC

size: NA
J: TRBJ2-3
V: TRBV7-9
D: NA
CDR3: CASSVTNSVGTQYF
DNA: TGTGCCAGCAGCGTGACCAACAGTGTGGGTACGCAGTATTTT

size: NA
J: TRBJ1-2
V: TRBV4-1
D: NA
CDR3: CASSQDPGGRIIYGYTF
DNA: TGCGCCAGCAGCCAAGACCCCGGGGGGCGGATAATCTATGGCTACACCTTC

size: NA
J: TRBJ2-1
V: TRBV7-9
D: NA
CDR3: CASSLGPGVDEQFF
DNA: TGTGCCAGCAGCTTAGGACCAGGGGTGGATGAGCAGTTCTTC

size: NA
J: TRBJ2-5
V: TRBV7-2
D: NA
CDR3: CASSLALSKGETQYF
DNA: TGTGCCAGCAGCTTAGCGCTTAGTAAGGGTGAGACCCAGTACTTC

size: few
J: TRBJ2-7
V: TRBV12-3/TRBV12-4
D: TRBD2
CDR3: CASGGSGNEQYF
DNA: TGTGCCAGCGGTGGTAGCGGGAACGAGCAGTACTTC

size: many
J: TRBJ1-5
V: TRBV28
D: TRBD1
CDR3: CASSPSGTGVNQPQHF
DNA: TGTGCCAGCAGTCCATCGGGGACAGGGGTCAATCAGCCCCAGCATTTT

size: few
J: TRBJ2-1
V: TRBV2
D: TRBD2
CDR3: CASARDRGGINEQFF
DNA: TGTGCCAGCGCCCGGGACCGGGGGGGCATCAATGAGCAGTTCTTC

size: NA
J: TRBJ2-3
V: TRBV5-1
D: NA
CDR3: CASSLALGATDTQYF
DNA: TGCGCCAGCAGCTTGGCCCTAGGCGCCACAGATACGCAGTATTTT

size: few
J: TRBJ2-5
V: TRBV6-2/TRBV6-3
D: NA
CDR3: CASSYGLVAGARQYF
DNA: TGTGCCAGCAGTTACGGCTTGGTAGCAGGCGCCCGGCAGTACTTC

size: NA
J: TRBJ1-1
V: TRBV20-1
D: NA
CDR3: CSAIQPNTEAFF
DNA: TGCAGTGCTATACAGCCGAACACTGAAGCTTTCTTT

size: NA
J: TRBJ2-7
V: TRBV10-3
D: NA
CDR3: CATLVAGPSYEQYF
DNA: TGTGCCACCCTGGTGGCAGGTCCATCCTACGAGCAGTACTTC

size: NA
J: TRBJ2-7
V: TRBV29-1
D: TRBD2
CDR3: CSVLLRERGASSYEQYF
DNA: TGCAGCGTTCTCCTGAGAGAGCGGGGTGCGAGCTCCTACGAGCAGTACTTC

size: NA
J: TRBJ2-2
V: TRBV7-7
D: NA
CDR3: CASSPVGGLETGELFF
DNA: TGTGCTAGCAGCCCGGTTGGGGGCCTGGAGACCGGGGAGCTGTTTTTT

size: NA
J: TRBJ1-1
V: TRBV4-2
D: TRBD1
CDR3: CASSQDSQGAYTEAFF
DNA: TGTGCCAGCAGCCAAGATAGTCAGGGGGCTTACACTGAAGCTTTCTTT

size: few
J: TRBJ2-7
V: TRBV20-1
D: TRBD2
CDR3: CSAGLGLADIYEQYF
DNA: TGCAGTGCTGGCCTCGGACTAGCGGATATCTACGAGCAGTACTTC

size: NA
J: TRBJ2-2
V: TRBV15
D: NA
CDR3: CATSRRGAGELFF
DNA: TGTGCCACCAGTAGGAGGGGAGCCGGGGAGCTGTTTTTT

size: few
J: TRBJ2-1
V: TRBV18
D: TRBD1
CDR3: CASSTLTKWVDRNLYNEQFF
DNA: TGTGCCAGCTCAACCCTCACTAAATGGGTGGACAGGAACTTATACAATGAGCAGTTCTTC

size: few
J: TRBJ2-4
V: TRBV19
D: TRBD1
CDR3: CASSKDRGNIQYF
DNA: TGTGCCAGTAGTAAGGACAGGGGAAACATTCAGTACTTC

size: few
J: TRBJ2-3
V: TRBV20-1
D: TRBD2
CDR3: CSARVGTSGGDTQYF
DNA: TGCAGTGCTAGAGTGGGGACTAGCGGAGGAGATACGCAGTATTTT

size: many
J: TRBJ1-1
V: TRBV19
D: NA
CDR3: CASTPSRILNTEAFF
DNA: TGTGCCAGTACCCCGAGCAGAATATTGAACACTGAAGCTTTCTTT

size: NA
J: TRBJ2-7
V: TRBV28
D: NA
CDR3: CASRREFKQYF
DNA: TGTGCCAGCCGTAGGGAATTCAAGCAGTACTTC

size: many
J: TRBJ2-1
V: TRBV6-1
D: TRBD1
CDR3: CASSPLGQPYNEQFF
DNA: TGTGCCAGCAGCCCCTTGGGACAGCCCTACAATGAGCAGTTCTTC

size: few
J: TRBJ1-5
V: TRBV20-1
D: NA
CDR3: CSASLGGAHRTKQPQHF
DNA: TGCAGTGCTAGCTTAGGGGGGGCGCACAGGACGAAGCAGCCCCAGCATTTT

size: few
J: TRBJ1-5
V: TRBV7-8
D: NA
CDR3: CASSRDLNQPQHF
DNA: TGTGCCAGCAGCCGGGACCTCAATCAGCCCCAGCATTTT

size: NA
J: TRBJ1-1
V: TRBV12-3/TRBV12-4
D: NA
CDR3: CASSVGIMNTEAFF
DNA: TGTGCCAGCAGTGTGGGAATAATGAACACTGAAGCTTTCTTT

size: NA
J: TRBJ2-2
V: TRBV5-1
D: NA
CDR3: CASSLAEVSDTGELFF
DNA: TGCGCCAGCAGCTTGGCCGAGGTGTCTGACACCGGGGAGCTGTTTTTT

size: few
J: TRBJ2-1
V: TRBV24-1
D: NA
CDR3: CATSDAWDNEQFF
DNA: TGTGCCACCAGTGATGCGTGGGACAATGAGCAGTTCTTC

size: few
J: TRBJ2-3
V: TRBV6-5
D: NA
CDR3: CASSFPLGGATTDTQYF
DNA: TGTGCCAGCAGTTTCCCTCTTGGCGGGGCCACCACAGATACGCAGTATTTT

size: NA
J: TRBJ2-3
V: TRBV10-3
D: NA
CDR3: CAISESGEGLTDTQYF
DNA: TGTGCCATCAGTGAGTCGGGAGAAGGACTCACAGATACGCAGTATTTT

size: few
J: TRBJ2-5
V: TRBV28
D: NA
CDR3: CASSLTFGRKETQYF
DNA: TGTGCCAGCAGTTTAACCTTTGGACGGAAAGAGACCCAGTACTTC

size: many
J: TRBJ2-3
V: TRBV20-1
D: NA
CDR3: CSAKGREDTQYF
DNA: TGCAGTGCGAAGGGCCGGGAAGATACGCAGTATTTT

size: NA
J: TRBJ2-7
V: TRBV20-1
D: TRBD2
CDR3: CSARGLAGNSYEQYF
DNA: TGCAGTGCTAGGGGACTAGCGGGTAACTCCTACGAGCAGTACTTC

size: NA
J: TRBJ2-5
V: TRBV10-3
D: TRBD2
CDR3: CAIGLAGGHRETQYF
DNA: TGTGCCATTGGACTAGCGGGGGGGCATAGGGAGACCCAGTACTTC

size: NA
J: TRBJ2-1
V: TRBV20-1
D: TRBD2
CDR3: CSARDSSGGPWNEQFF
DNA: TGCAGTGCTAGAGATTCTAGCGGGGGGCCGTGGAATGAGCAGTTCTTC

size: NA
J: TRBJ2-5
V: TRBV6-5
D: TRBD2
CDR3: CASSYSILAGGKETQYF
DNA: TGTGCCAGCAGTTACTCGATCTTAGCGGGGGGCAAAGAGACCCAGTACTTC

size: NA
J: TRBJ1-1
V: TRBV20-1
D: NA
CDR3: CSARGLQGPPNTEAFF
DNA: TGCAGTGCTAGAGGTCTTCAGGGTCCCCCCAACACTGAAGCTTTCTTT

size: NA
J: TRBJ1-5
V: TRBV4-1
D: NA
CDR3: CASSQAFGGGNQPQHF
DNA: TGCGCCAGCAGCCAAGCTTTTGGAGGGGGCAATCAGCCCCAGCATTTT

size: few
J: TRBJ1-5
V: TRBV6-6
D: NA
CDR3: CASSQGRGQPQHF
DNA: TGTGCCAGCAGCCAGGGGAGAGGTCAGCCCCAGCATTTT

size: NA
J: TRBJ1-5
V: TRBV2
D: TRBD1
CDR3: CASSEGTGGHQPQHF
DNA: TGTGCCAGCAGTGAAGGCACAGGGGGCCATCAGCCCCAGCATTTT

size: NA
J: TRBJ2-3
V: TRBV28
D: TRBD2
CDR3: CASTAGTSGMIGTDTQYF
DNA: TGTGCCAGCACCGCGGGGACTAGCGGGATGATTGGGACAGATACGCAGTATTTT

size: few
J: TRBJ1-2
V: TRBV5-1
D: NA
CDR3: CASSLEQGKGYTF
DNA: TGCGCCAGCAGCTTGGAACAGGGCAAAGGCTACACCTTC

size: NA
J: TRBJ1-1
V: TRBV20-1
D: NA
CDR3: CSASSRQNTEAFF
DNA: TGCAGTGCTAGTTCCAGACAGAACACTGAAGCTTTCTTT

size: NA
J: TRBJ2-7
V: TRBV7-2
D: NA
CDR3: CASSQGTFSSYEQYF
DNA: TGTGCCAGCAGCCAGGGGACATTTAGCTCCTACGAGCAGTACTTC